The table lists the clone carrying this T cell receptor beta chain with many counts. Its antigen is undetermined. Unmatched junction bases numbered 11, after V lost 0 bases and J lost 4 bases. Germline CDR1 is MNHEY and CDR2 is SMNVEV (reference sequence). CDR3 length: 18 amino acids. TCRdb reprocessed the RT-PCR reads via MiXCR and lists one record per CDR3 protein. The sample has 650,000 to 800,000 distinct CDR3 sequences; 14% are singletons. The entry originates in a study of response to subunit inactivated influenza vaccine. Findings and caveats of the study: Authors suggested few new T cells are recruited by each seasonal influenza vaccination.

This chain links TRBV27 with TRBJ1-2; TRBD1 aligns across 10 bases. The clonotype was recovered from a man aged 50 to 60 who received an inactivated influenza vaccine. Source: PBMCs from blood, taken around two weeks before vaccination. The CDR3 bases are TGTGCCAGCAGTTTATCGAGGAGACAGGGGGCTCGTGGCTATGGCTACACCTTC. It codes for CASSLSRRQGARGYGYTF.